The sequence of this T cell receptor beta chain was determined in a study of shared clonotypes between healthy human individuals. Sequencing was performed with immunoSEQ multiplex PCR; in TCRdb, only in-frame clones are kept and a portion is missing. The data show approximately 740,000 clones, with around 72% seen just once and approximately 1.7% held by the top ten. CD45RA-negative memory and CD45RA+ naive subsets were split from the CD4+ cells. J gave up 8 bases and V 7 bases, and 8 bases lay outside the gene matches. CDR3 size: 13 residues. From germline, CDR1 is MDHEN and CDR2 SYDVKM. Findings of the study overall: Tissues were not sampled, only blood, and their repertoires likely differ. Sorted-subset sequencing was shown by rarefaction to be incomplete despite large depth. Few donors limited the genetic and exposure-history diversity represented.

Only one count was recorded for this clone. What it binds is unknown. The rearrangement joins TRBV28 to TRBJ1-2, with 9 bases that match TRBD1. Source material: memory CD4+ T cells sorted from blood. Subset defined: CD45RA-negative fraction. The receptor was derived from a woman in her 30s in good health. For the CDR3, the DNA is TGTGCCAGCATAGGACAGGGGCAGAGAGGCTACACCTTC. Translation gives CASIGQGQRGYTF.